This entry describes one TCR beta chain. Its antigen remains unidentified. CDR3 length: 18 residues. Germline V lookup: CDR1 SQVTM, CDR2 ANQGSEA. The V segment lost 8 bases and the J segment 3 bases; nucleotides outside the gene matches: 25. Time point specified: recipient sample about 28 days before transplant, after cytoreduction. The record originates from a study of T cell clonotyping in hematopoietic cell transplantation. Whole-study results and caveats: Pathologically expanded recipient clonotypes increased progressively from day 30 to day 180 as diversity fell.

Only in-frame clones appear in the TCRdb table, and some are missing; sequencing was by immunoSEQ multiplex PCR. The profile shows approximately 46,000 clones, just over 85% of them singletons. The chain employs TRBV29-1 and TRBJ2-7; TRBD1 matches 7 bases. The TCR comes from a man in his sixties with biphenotypic leukemia. Some clones in this sample may be carry-over from other donors' samples. Sequenced here: peripheral blood mononuclear cells, sampled before stem cell transplant. CDR3 DNA sequence: TGCAGCTTTCCCACCGGGACAGACGAGGTCGCGGACTTCTACGAGCAGTACTTC. It yields the protein CSFPTGTDEVADFYEQYF.